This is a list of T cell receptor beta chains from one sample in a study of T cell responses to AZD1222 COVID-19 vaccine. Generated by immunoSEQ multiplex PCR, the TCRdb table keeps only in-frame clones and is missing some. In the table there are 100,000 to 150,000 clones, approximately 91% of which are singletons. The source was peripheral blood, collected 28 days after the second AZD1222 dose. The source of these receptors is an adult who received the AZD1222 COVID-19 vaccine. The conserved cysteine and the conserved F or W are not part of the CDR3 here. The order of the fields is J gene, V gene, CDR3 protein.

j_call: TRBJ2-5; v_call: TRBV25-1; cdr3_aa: ASSETGVQY
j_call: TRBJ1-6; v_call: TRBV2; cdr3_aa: ASSEGQFISSYNSPLH
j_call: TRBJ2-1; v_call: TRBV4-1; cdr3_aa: ASSQATGLVYYNEQF
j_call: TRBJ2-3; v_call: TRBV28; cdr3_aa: ASSSLLGSTNTQY
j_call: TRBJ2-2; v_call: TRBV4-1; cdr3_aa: ASSPSAAGELF
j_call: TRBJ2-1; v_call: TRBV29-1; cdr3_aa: SSWQGSSNEQF
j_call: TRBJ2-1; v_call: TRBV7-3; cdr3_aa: ASSLLPNMNEQF
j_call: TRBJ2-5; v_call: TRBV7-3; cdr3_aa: ASSKIAGGETQY
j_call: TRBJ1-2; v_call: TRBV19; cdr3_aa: ASQQGGGYT
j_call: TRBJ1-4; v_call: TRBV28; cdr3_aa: ATAPALGEKLF
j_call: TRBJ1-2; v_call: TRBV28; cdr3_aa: ASSKQGALGYT
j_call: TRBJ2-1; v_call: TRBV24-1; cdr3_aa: ATSDLATHVHNEQF
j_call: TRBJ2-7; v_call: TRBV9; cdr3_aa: ASSVGLAGGWIPYEQY
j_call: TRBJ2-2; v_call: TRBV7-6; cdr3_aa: ASSAGLAGAGELF
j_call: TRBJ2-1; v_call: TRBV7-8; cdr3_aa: ASSPRVAGVGNEQF
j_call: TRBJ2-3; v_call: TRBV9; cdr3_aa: ASSVRSSGGRSDTQY
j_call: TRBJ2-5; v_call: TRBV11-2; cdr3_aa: ASSPSSGLAGLQTQY
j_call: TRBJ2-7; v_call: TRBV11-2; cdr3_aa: ASTLSRVSYEQY
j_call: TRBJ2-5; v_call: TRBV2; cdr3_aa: ASSGNRVETQY
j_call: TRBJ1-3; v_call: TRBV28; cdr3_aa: ASSFEGWGNTIY
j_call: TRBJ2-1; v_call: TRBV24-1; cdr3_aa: ATSAFGTFYNEQF
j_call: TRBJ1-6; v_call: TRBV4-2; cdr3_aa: ASSQSGTQYNSPLH
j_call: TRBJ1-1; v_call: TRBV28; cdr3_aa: ASSAFNTEAF
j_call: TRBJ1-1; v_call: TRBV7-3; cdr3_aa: ASSGTGMNTEAF
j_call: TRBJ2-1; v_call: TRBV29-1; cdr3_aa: SVEASLVSYNEQF